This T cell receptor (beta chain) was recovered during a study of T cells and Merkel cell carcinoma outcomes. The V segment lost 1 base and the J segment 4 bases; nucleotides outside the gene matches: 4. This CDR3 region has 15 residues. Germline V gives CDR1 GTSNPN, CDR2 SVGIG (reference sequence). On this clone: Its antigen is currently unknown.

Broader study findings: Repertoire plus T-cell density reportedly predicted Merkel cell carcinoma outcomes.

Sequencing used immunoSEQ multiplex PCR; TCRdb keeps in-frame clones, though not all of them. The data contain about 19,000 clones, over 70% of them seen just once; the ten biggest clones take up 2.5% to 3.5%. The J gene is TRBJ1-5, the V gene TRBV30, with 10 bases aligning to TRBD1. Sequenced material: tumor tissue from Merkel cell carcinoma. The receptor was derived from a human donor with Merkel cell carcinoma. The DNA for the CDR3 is TGTGCCTGGAGTGCCGGACAGGGGGGGAATCAGCCCCAGCATTTT. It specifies CAWSAGQGGNQPQHF.